The source of this T cell receptor beta chain is a study of T-cell reconstitution after alpha-beta-depleted transplantation in children. V was shortened by 0 bases and J by 5 bases, with 10 bases between the two germline ends. Germline lookup yields CDR1 DFQATT and CDR2 SNEGSKA (reference sequence). There are 14 residues in the CDR3. This clonotype was found a few times. As it was prepared, the TCRbeta library received unique molecular identifiers. TCRdb reprocessed the PCR reads with MiXCR, giving one entry per CDR3 protein. The sample records around 380,000 distinct CDR3 sequences, 11% being singletons.

This rearrangement joins TRBV20-1 to TRBJ1-4; D not certain. The sample was PBMCs from the stem cell graft donor, taken from the stem cell graft. This clonotype was obtained from a human donor who donated a stem cell graft to a child with acute myeloid leukemia. Here the CDR3 reads CSARDLWGNEKLFF. CDR3 in DNA: TGCAGTGCTAGAGATTTGTGGGGAAATGAAAAACTGTTTTTT.